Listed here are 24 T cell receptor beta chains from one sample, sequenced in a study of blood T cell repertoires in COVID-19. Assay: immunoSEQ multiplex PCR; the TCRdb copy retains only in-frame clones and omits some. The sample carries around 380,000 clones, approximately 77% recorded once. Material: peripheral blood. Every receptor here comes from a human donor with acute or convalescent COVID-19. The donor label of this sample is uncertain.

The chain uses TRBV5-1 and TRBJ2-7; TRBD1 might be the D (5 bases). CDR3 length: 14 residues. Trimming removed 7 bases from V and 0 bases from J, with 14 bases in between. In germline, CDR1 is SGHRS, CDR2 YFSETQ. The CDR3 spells CASSATANSYEQYF. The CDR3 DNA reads TGCGCCAGCTCCGCGACAGCCAACTCCTACGAGCAGTACTTC.

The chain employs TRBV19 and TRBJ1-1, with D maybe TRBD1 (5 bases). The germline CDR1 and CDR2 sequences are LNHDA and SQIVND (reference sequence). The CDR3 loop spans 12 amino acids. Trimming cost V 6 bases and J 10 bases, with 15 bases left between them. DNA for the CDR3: TGTGCCAGTAGCAAATGGGGCCAAGGAGCTTTCTTT. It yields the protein CASSKWGQGAFF.

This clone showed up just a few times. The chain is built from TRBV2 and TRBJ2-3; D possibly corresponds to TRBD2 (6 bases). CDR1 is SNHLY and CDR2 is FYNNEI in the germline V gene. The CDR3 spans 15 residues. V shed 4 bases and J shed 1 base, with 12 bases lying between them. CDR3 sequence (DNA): TGTGCCAGCAGTGTAGGTAGCGGCCGCACAGATACGCAGTATTTT. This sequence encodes CASSVGSGRTDTQYF.

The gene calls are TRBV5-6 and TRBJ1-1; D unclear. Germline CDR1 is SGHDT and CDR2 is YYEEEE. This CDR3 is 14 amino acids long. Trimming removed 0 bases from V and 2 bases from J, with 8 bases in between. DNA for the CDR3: TGTGCCAGCAGCTTGGGACCGGGTAACACTGAAGCTTTCTTT. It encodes CASSLGPGNTEAFF.

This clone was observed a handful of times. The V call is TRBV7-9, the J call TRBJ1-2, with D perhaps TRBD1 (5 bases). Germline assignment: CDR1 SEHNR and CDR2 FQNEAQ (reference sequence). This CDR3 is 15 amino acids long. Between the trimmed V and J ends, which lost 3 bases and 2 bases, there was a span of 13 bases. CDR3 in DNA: TGTGCCAGCAGCTTTGAGCAGGGCCGAAACTATGGCTACACCTTC. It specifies CASSFEQGRNYGYTF.

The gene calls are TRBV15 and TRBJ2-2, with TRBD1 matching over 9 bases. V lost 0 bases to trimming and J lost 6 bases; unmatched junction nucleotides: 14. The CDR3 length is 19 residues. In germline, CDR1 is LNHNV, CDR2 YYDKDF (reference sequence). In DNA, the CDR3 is TGTGCCACCAGCAGAGATAGGGACAGGGCTTCGTATCGGGCCGGGGAGCTGTTTTTT. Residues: CATSRDRDRASYRAGELFF.

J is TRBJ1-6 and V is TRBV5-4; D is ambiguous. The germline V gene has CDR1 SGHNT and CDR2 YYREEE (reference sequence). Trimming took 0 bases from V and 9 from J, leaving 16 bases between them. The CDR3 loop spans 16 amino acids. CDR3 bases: TGTGCCAGCAGCTTGGTTACAGTCAAGAGTGGTTCACCCCTCCACTTT. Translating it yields CASSLVTVKSGSPLHF. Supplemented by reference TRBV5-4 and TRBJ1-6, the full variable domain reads ETGVTQSPTHLIKTRGQQVTLRCSSQSGHNTVSWYQQALGQGPQFIFQYYREEENGRGNFPPRFSGLQFPNYSSELNVNALELDDSALYLCASSLVTVKSGSPLHFGNGTRLTVT.

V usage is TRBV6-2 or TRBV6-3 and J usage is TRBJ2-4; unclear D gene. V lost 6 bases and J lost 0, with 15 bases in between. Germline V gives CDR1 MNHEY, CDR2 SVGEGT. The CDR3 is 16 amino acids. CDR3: CASSAPADLAKNIQYF. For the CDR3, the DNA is TGTGCCAGCAGCGCTCCGGCGGATCTAGCCAAAAACATTCAGTACTTC.

CDR3 nucleotide sequence: TGTGCCACCAGCAGAGATATTCCTCGTCTAGCGGGGCTTTACAATGAGCAGTTCTTC. It is translated as CATSRDIPRLAGLYNEQFF. The chain uses TRBV15 and TRBJ2-1; 9 bases fit TRBD2. There are 19 residues in the CDR3. The trim removed 0 bases at V and 4 bases at J, leaving 13 bases unmatched. Looked up from germline, CDR1 is LNHNV and CDR2 is YYDKDF (reference sequence).

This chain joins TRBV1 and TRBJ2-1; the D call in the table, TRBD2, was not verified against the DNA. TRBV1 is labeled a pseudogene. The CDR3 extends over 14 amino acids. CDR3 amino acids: CTSSQGNRDNEQFF. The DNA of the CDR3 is TGCACCAGCAGCCAAGGAAACCGAGACAATGAGCAGTTCTTC.

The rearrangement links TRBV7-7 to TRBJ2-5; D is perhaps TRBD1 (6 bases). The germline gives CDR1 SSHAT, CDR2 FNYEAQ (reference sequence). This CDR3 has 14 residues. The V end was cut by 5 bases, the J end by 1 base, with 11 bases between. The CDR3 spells CASSRTGFQETQYF. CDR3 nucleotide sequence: TGTGCCAGCAGCCGTACAGGGTTCCAAGAGACCCAGTACTTC. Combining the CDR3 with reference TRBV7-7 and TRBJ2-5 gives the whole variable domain GAGVSQSPRYKVTKRGQDVTLRCDPISSHATLYWYQQALGQGPEFLTYFNYEAQPDKSGLPSDRFSAERPEGSISTLTIQRTEQRDSAMYRCASSRTGFQETQYFGPGTRLLVL.

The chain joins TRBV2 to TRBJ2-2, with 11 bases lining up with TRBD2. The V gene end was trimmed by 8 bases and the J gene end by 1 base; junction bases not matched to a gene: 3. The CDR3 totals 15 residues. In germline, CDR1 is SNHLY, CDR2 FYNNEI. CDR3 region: CASRGLAGNTGELFF. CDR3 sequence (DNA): TGTGCCAGCCGAGGACTAGCGGGGAACACCGGGGAGCTGTTTTTT.

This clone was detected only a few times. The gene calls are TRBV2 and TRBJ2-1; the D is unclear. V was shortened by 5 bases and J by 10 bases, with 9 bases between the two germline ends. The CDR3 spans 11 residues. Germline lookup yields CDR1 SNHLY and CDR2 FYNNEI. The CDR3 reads CASSPIREQFF. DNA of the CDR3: TGTGCCAGCAGTCCAATCAGAGAGCAGTTCTTC. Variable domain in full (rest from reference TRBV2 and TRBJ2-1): EPEVTQTPSHQVTQMGQEVILRCVPISNHLYFYWYRQILGQKVEFLVSFYNNEISEKSEIFDDQFSVERPDGSNFTLKIRSTKLEDSAMYFCASSPIREQFFGPGTRLTVL.

The CDR3 protein is CASSGRTGDGQPQHF. In DNA form, the CDR3 reads TGTGCCAGCAGTGGTAGGACAGGGGACGGTCAGCCCCAGCATTTT. This sequence joins TRBV2 and TRBJ1-5, with TRBD1 identical over 9 bases. CDR1 and CDR2 from the germline V gene are SNHLY and FYNNEI. The ends lost 4 bases at V and 6 bases at J; junction bases unmatched: 7. This CDR3 has 15 amino acids.

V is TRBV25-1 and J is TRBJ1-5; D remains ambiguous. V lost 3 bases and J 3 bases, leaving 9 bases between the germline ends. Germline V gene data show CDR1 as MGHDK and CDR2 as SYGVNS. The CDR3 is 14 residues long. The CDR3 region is CASSDVGVNQPQHF. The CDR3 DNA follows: TGTGCCAGCAGTGACGTGGGCGTCAATCAGCCCCAGCATTTT.

The CDR3 DNA is TGTGCCAGCAGCTTATATCGTGTCGACGAGCAGTACTTC. Translation: CASSLYRVDEQYF. The V call is TRBV11-2, the J call TRBJ2-7; D remains unclear. CDR1 is SGHAT, CDR2 FQNNGV, per germline. This CDR3 is 13 amino acids long. The V gene lost 2 bases and the J gene lost 5 bases, with 10 bases spanning the gap.

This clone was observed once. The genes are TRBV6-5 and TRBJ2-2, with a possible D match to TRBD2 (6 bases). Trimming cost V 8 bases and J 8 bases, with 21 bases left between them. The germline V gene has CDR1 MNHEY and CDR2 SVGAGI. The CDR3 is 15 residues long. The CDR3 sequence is CASSIGRGFAGELFF. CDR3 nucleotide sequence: TGTGCCAGCTCTATTGGTCGGGGGTTTGCAGGGGAGCTGTTTTTT.

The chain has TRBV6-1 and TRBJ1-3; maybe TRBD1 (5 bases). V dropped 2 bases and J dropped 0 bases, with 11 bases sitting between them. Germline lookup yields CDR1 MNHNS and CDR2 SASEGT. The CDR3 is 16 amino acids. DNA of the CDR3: TGTGCCAGCAGTGAACCCGGTAGGGGCTCTGGAAACACCATATATTTT. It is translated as CASSEPGRGSGNTIYF.

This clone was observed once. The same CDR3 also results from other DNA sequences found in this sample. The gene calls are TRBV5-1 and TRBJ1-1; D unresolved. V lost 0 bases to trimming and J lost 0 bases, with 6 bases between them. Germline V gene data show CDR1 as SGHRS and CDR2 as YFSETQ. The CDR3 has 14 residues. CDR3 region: CASSLGVMNTEAFF. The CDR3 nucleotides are TGCGCCAGCAGCTTGGGCGTAATGAACACTGAAGCTTTCTTT.

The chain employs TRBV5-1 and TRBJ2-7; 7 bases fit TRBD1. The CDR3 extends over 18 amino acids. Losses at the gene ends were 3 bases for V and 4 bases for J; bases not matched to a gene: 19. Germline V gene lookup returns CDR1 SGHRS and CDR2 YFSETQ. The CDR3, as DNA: TGCGCCAGCAGCTGGGGGCGCCGAGGGGGCCTAACACTTTACGAGCAGTACTTC. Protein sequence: CASSWGRRGGLTLYEQYF. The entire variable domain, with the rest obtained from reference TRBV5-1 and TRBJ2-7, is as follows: KAGVTQTPRYLIKTRGQQVTLSCSPISGHRSVSWYQQTPGQGLQFLFEYFSETQRNKGNFPGRFSGRQFSNSRSEMNVSTLELGDSALYLCASSWGRRGGLTLYEQYFGPGTRLTVT.

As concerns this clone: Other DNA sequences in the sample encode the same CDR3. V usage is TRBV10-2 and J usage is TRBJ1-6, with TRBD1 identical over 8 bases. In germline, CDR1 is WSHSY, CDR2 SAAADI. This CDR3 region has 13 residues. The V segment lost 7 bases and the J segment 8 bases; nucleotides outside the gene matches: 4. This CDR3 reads CASKTGGHSPLHF. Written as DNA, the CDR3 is TGCGCCAGCAAAACAGGGGGGCATTCACCCCTCCACTTT.

The CDR3 loop reads CASSHGTAGYTF. The CDR3 DNA reads as TGCGCCAGCAGCCACGGGACAGCCGGCTACACCTTC. The chain carries TRBV4-1 and TRBJ1-2; 7 nucleotides align to TRBD1. V was pared by 3 bases and J by 8 bases, with 3 bases of the junction left unmatched. The CDR3 has 12 amino acids. Germline values: CDR1 MGHRA, CDR2 YSYEKL.

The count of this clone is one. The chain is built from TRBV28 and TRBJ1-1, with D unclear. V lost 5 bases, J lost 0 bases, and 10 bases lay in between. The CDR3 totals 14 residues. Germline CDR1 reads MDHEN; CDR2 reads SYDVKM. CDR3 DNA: TGTGCCAGCAGTGCCCCCGGGGTGAACACTGAAGCTTTCTTT. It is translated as CASSAPGVNTEAFF.

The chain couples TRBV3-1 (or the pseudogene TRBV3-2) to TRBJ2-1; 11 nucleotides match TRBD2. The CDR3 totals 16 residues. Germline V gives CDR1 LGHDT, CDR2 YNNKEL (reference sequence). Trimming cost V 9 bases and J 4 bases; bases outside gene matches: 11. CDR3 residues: CASQNSGGARYNEQFF. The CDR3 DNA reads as TGTGCCAGTCAGAATAGCGGGGGGGCCCGGTACAATGAGCAGTTCTTC.